The 20 T cell receptor beta chains below come from one sample, sequenced in a study of Graves' ophthalmopathy and Graves' hyperthyroidism. Amplified material comprised TCR beta CDR3 regions derived from RNA transcripts. Following a first-round RT-PCR that used HTBI primers, a second-round multiplex PCR was carried out. TCRdb processed the multiplex PCR reads anew with MiXCR; each CDR3 protein has one entry. The table shows about 700,000 distinct CDR3 sequences, with around 40% occurring only once. Material for sequencing was peripheral blood. The receptors originated from an adult man with Graves' ophthalmopathy.

V usage is TRBV14 and J usage is TRBJ1-4; tentative D call: TRBD1 (5 bases). CDR3 length equals 14 residues. Germline V gene data show CDR1 as SGHDN and CDR2 as FVKESK. Trimming stripped 0 bases from V and 8 bases from J, with 10 bases between. DNA of the CDR3: TGTGCCAGCAGCCAAGAATGGGGGGACGAAAAACTGTTTTTT. Translation gives CASSQEWGDEKLFF.

This clonotype was detected many times. The chain recombines TRBV15 with TRBJ1-1; no clear D gene. The CDR3 sequence is 13 residues long. CDR1 is LNHNV and CDR2 is YYDKDF in the germline V gene (reference sequence). V was cut by 0 bases and J by 8 bases, with 10 bases left in between. The CDR3 sequence: CATSRDLDLEAFF. In DNA form, the CDR3 reads TGTGCCACCAGCAGAGATCTAGATCTCGAAGCTTTCTTT. Together with reference TRBV15 and TRBJ1-1, the CDR3 gives the full variable domain: DAMVIQNPRYQVTQFGKPVTLSCSQTLNHNVMYWYQQKSSQAPKLLFHYYDKDFNNEADTPDNFQSRRPNTSFCFLDIRSPGLGDTAMYLCATSRDLDLEAFFGQGTRLTVV.

Many counts were recorded for this clonotype. The chain links TRBV7-9 to TRBJ2-7; 8 bases agree with TRBD1. CDR3 size: 15 residues. J was trimmed by 2 bases and V by 1 base; bases with no gene match: 4. Germline CDR1 SEHNR, CDR2 FQNEAQ (reference sequence). Written as DNA, the CDR3 is TGTGCCAGCAGCTTAGTCACGGGACAGGCCTACGAGCAGTACTTC. It encodes CASSLVTGQAYEQYF.

On this clonotype: Compared with germline, one end of the junction differs, possibly owing to a read error. The chain couples TRBV10-3 to TRBJ2-7, with no clear D. Germline V gives CDR1 ENHRY, CDR2 SYGVKD. This CDR3 contains 14 residues. CDR3 nucleotides: TGTGCCAGCAGTGAAGGTCGACGGGCCTACGAGCAGTACTTC. This gives the protein CASSEGRRAYEQYF.

J is TRBJ2-7 and V is TRBV19, with a weak D call TRBD1 (5 bases). Germline assignment: CDR1 LNHDA and CDR2 SQIVND (reference sequence). The CDR3 runs to 15 residues. The V gene lost 4 bases and the J gene lost 6 bases, with 19 bases spanning the gap. CDR3 sequence reads: CASSTSRAGNCEQYF. The CDR3 nucleotides are TGTGCCAGTAGTACCTCCCGGGCAGGGAACTGCGAGCAGTACTTC. Variable domain in full (rest from reference TRBV19 and TRBJ2-7): DGGITQSPKYLFRKEGQNVTLSCEQNLNHDAMYWYRQDPGQGLRLIYYSQIVNDFQKGDIAEGYSVSREKKESFPLTVTSAQKNPTAFYLCASSTSRAGNCEQYFGPGTRLTVT.

This clonotype occurred many times. The CDR3 DNA sequence: TGTGCCACCAGAAGCAATATGGAGACCCAGTACTTC. As protein: CATRSNMETQYF. The chain is built from TRBV24-1 and TRBJ2-5; D is ambiguous. From germline, CDR1 is KGHDR and CDR2 SFDVKD. This CDR3 has 12 amino acids. The V and J ends lost 7 bases and 5 bases respectively, with 10 bases between them.

This clonotype showed up just a few times. This rearrangement joins TRBV11-2 to TRBJ2-7; D remains unclear. The CDR3 totals 13 residues. CDR1 and CDR2 (germline): SGHAT, FQNNGV. Trimming shortened V by 4 bases and J by 3 bases, and 10 bases separated the two germline ends. CDR3 in DNA: TGTGCCAGCAGCTCCGGCCGGGTCTACGAGCAGTACTTC. As protein: CASSSGRVYEQYF. The full variable domain, rest sourced from reference TRBV11-2 and TRBJ2-7, is EAGVAQSPRYKIIEKRQSVAFWCNPISGHATLYWYQQILGQGPKLLIQFQNNGVVDDSQLPKDRFSAERLKGVDSTLKIQPAKLEDSAVYLCASSSGRVYEQYFGPGTRLTVT.

The table lists this clonotype with a few counts. V is TRBV6-1 and J is TRBJ2-5; either TRBD1 or TRBD2 may supply D (5 bases each). Germline V CDR1 and CDR2: MNHNS, SASEGT. V lost 0 bases and J 3 bases, leaving 11 bases between the germline ends. The CDR3 has 15 residues. The CDR3 spells CASSEAWQGEETQYF. As DNA, the CDR3 is TGTGCCAGCAGTGAAGCCTGGCAGGGAGAAGAGACCCAGTACTTC.

This clonotype was found many times. The chain couples TRBV15 to TRBJ1-2, with D possibly TRBD1 on 5 matching bases. Germline assignment: CDR1 LNHNV and CDR2 YYDKDF (reference sequence). This CDR3 has 14 residues. V was shortened by 0 bases and J by 6 bases, with 11 bases between the two germline ends. The CDR3 region has the DNA TGTGCCACCAGCAGAGAGGCAGGGAGCAATGGCTACACCTTC. Translation: CATSREAGSNGYTF.

This clonotype was recorded a few times. The chain employs TRBV20-1 and TRBJ1-2, with TRBD1 as a possible D gene (6 bases). In germline, CDR1 is DFQATT, CDR2 SNEGSKA (reference sequence). V was cut by 5 bases and J by 6 bases, with 16 bases left in between. The CDR3 is 13 amino acids. Here the CDR3 reads CSAQNRDFDGYTF. The CDR3 bases are TGCAGTGCTCAAAACAGGGATTTTGATGGCTACACCTTC.

This clonotype showed up just a few times. The chain carries TRBV5-8 and TRBJ2-7; 10 bases fit TRBD2. CDR1 SGHTS and CDR2 YDEGEE come from the germline V gene. This CDR3 is 14 amino acids long. The J segment lost 4 bases and the V segment lost 4 bases, leaving 5 bases of the junction unmatched. CDR3 region: CASSEREGDYEQYF. CDR3 nucleotide sequence: TGTGCCAGCAGCGAGCGGGAGGGCGATTACGAGCAGTACTTC.

The V gene is TRBV7-9, the J gene TRBJ2-3; no definite D call. The germline V gene encodes CDR1 SEHNR and CDR2 FQNEAQ (reference sequence). The CDR3 contains 12 residues. Between the trimmed V and J ends, which lost 3 bases and 6 bases, there was a span of 7 bases. CDR3 in DNA: TGTGCCAGCAGCTTTATTAGTGATACGCAGTATTTT. This sequence encodes CASSFISDTQYF.

This clonotype was observed at least ten times. CDR3 nucleotide sequence: TGTGCCAGCAGCTTACTGAGTGGTGAGACCCAGTACTTC. It specifies CASSLLSGETQYF. J is TRBJ2-5 and V is TRBV7-3; no reliable D call. Germline V gene lookup returns CDR1 SGHTA and CDR2 FQGTGA. Trimming took 2 bases from V and 5 from J, leaving 9 bases between them. This CDR3 has 13 amino acids. Filled out from reference TRBV7-3 and TRBJ2-5, the complete variable domain reads GAGVSQTPSNKVTEKGKYVELRCDPISGHTALYWYRQSLGQGPEFLIYFQGTGAADDSGLPNDRFFAVRPEGSVSTLKIQRTERGDSAVYLCASSLLSGETQYFGPGTRLLVL.

This clonotype was seen at least ten times. The chain carries TRBV7-9 and TRBJ1-2, with D possibly matching TRBD1 (6 bases). Trimming shortened V by 7 bases and J by 2 bases, and 17 bases separated the two germline ends. CDR3 length: 15 amino acids. Germline V gives CDR1 SEHNR, CDR2 FQNEAQ (reference sequence). DNA of the CDR3: TGTGCCAGCAACTCTCCGGACAGTGCCAACTATGGCTACACCTTC. Translation: CASNSPDSANYGYTF.

This chain uses TRBV12-3 or TRBV12-4 with TRBJ2-7, with a weak D call TRBD2 (5 bases). Trimming removed 3 bases at V and 0 bases at J, with 12 bases between. The CDR3 is 15 residues long. Here the CDR3 DNA reads TGTGCCAGCAGTTTGTACGGGGTGAGCTCCTACGAGCAGTACTTC. Amino acids: CASSLYGVSSYEQYF.

In its sample, this clonotype was seen a few times. The V call is TRBV7-9, the J call TRBJ1-3; 7 bases match TRBD1. CDR1 and CDR2 from the germline V gene are SEHNR and FQNEAQ (reference sequence). The V segment lost 2 bases and the J segment 4 bases; nucleotides outside the gene matches: 11. The CDR3 covers 17 residues. Here the CDR3 DNA reads TGTGCCAGCAGCTTATTTCCCAGGGGGAAACGCGGAAACACCATATATTTT. Protein: CASSLFPRGKRGNTIYF.

This clonotype occurred a few times. A read error may be the cause here, since a much bigger clone is one base away. The CDR3 coding sequence is TGTGCCACCAGTATCGGCTACGAGCAGTACTTC. This codes for CATSIGYEQYF. The chain has TRBV19 and TRBJ2-7, with D unclear. The CDR3 is 11 residues long. Per the germline V gene, CDR1 is LNHDA and CDR2 is SQIVND (reference sequence). V was clipped by 10 bases and J by 3 bases, with 10 bases between them.

Points on this clonotype: A much larger clone sits a single nucleotide away, making a read error possible. V usage is TRBV12-3 or TRBV12-4 and J usage is TRBJ1-1, with no clear D. The CDR3 extends over 14 amino acids. The CDR3 here is CASTPVNGGTEALF. The CDR3 coding sequence is TGTGCCAGCACCCCGGTGAATGGCGGCACTGAAGCTCTCTTT.

The chain joins TRBV20-1 to TRBJ1-4; the match to TRBD1 covers 7 bases. In germline, CDR1 is DFQATT, CDR2 SNEGSKA (reference sequence). Trimming cost V 0 bases and J 6 bases; bases outside gene matches: 1. This CDR3 is built from 13 residues. The CDR3 loop reads CSARDGTDEKLFF. The CDR3 DNA reads as TGCAGTGCTAGAGATGGGACAGATGAAAAACTGTTTTTT.

The J gene is TRBJ2-7, the V gene TRBV6-5, with D possibly TRBD1 on 5 matching bases. CDR3 length: 14 residues. Trimming removed 4 bases at V and 2 bases at J, with 12 bases between. Germline-derived CDR1 and CDR2 are MNHEY and SVGAGI. The CDR3 DNA reads TGTGCCAGCAGTTTAACAGGCCCGACCTACGAGCAGTACTTC. Translating gives CASSLTGPTYEQYF.